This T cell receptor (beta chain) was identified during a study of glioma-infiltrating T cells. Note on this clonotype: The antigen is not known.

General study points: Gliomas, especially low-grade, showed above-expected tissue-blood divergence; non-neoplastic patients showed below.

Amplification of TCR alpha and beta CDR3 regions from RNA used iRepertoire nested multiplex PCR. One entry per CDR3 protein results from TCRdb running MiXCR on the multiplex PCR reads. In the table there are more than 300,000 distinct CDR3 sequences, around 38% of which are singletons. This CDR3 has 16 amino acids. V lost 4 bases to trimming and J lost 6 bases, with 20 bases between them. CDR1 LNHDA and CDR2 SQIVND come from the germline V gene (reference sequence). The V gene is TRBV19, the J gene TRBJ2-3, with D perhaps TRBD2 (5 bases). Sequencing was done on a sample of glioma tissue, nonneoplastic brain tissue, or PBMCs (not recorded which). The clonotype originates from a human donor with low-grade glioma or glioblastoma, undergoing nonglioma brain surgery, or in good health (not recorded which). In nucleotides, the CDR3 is TGTGCCAGTAGTAGGGCCTCCCAGACGAGGGTGGATACGCAGTATTTT. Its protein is CASSRASQTRVDTQYF.